These 18 T cell receptor beta chains came from one sample sequenced in a study of T cell repertoires in cytomegalovirus infection. From the reads, TCRdb called clonotypes with MiXCR, one entry per CDR3 protein. The sample shows approximately 270,000 distinct CDR3 sequences, roughly a fifth of them seen only once. Antigens for these TCRs are unknown. The source was cultured PBMCs, collected from culture after CMV antigen stimulation. The receptors were sampled from a human donor in good health (CMV status not recorded). Some clones in this sample may be carry-over from other donors' samples.

The table lists this clonotype with a few counts. The CDR3 loop is CATQDRVNTEAFF. CDR3 nucleotide sequence: TGTGCCACCCAGGACAGAGTGAACACTGAAGCTTTCTTT. The J gene is TRBJ1-1, the V gene TRBV24-1; a possible D gene is TRBD1 (6 bases). V lost 9 bases and J lost 0, with 10 bases in between. The germline V gene has CDR1 KGHDR and CDR2 SFDVKD. CDR3 length: 13 residues.

The chain links TRBV7-9 to TRBJ1-5; D unresolved. The CDR3 spans 14 residues. The germline CDR1 and CDR2 sequences are SEHNR and FQNEAQ (reference sequence). V dropped 2 bases and J dropped 4 bases, with 9 bases sitting between them. CDR3 in DNA: TGTGCCAGCAGCTTATCCCTCAATAATCAGCCCCAGCATTTT. Encoded protein: CASSLSLNNQPQHF.

V gene TRBV12-3 or TRBV12-4 combines with J gene TRBJ2-5, with TRBD2 identical over 11 bases. The CDR3 spans 16 residues. Trimming removed 5 bases from V and 1 base from J; junction bases left unmatched: 6. CDR3 nucleotide sequence: TGTGCCAGCAGTCCCGGGACTAGCGGAATCCAAGAGACCCAGTACTTC. Translating it yields CASSPGTSGIQETQYF.

Ten or more counts support this clonotype. This chain connects TRBV6-1 to TRBJ1-1; possibly TRBD1 for D (6 bases). Deletions cut 6 bases from V and 6 bases from J, with 29 bases between. The germline V gene has CDR1 MNHNS and CDR2 SASEGT. There are 18 residues in the CDR3. The CDR3 loop reads CASRTLFAGTSVSPEAFF. The CDR3 bases are TGTGCCAGCAGGACACTATTTGCCGGGACATCGGTTTCGCCTGAAGCTTTCTTT.

This clonotype was counted many times. The chain employs TRBV6-2 or TRBV6-3 and TRBJ2-1, with TRBD2 matching over 11 bases. Germline trimming cut 6 bases from V and 6 bases from J; bases unmatched to any gene: 7. Germline V gene lookup returns CDR1 MNHEY and CDR2 SVGEGT. The length of the CDR3 is 15 residues. The CDR3 loop is CASRPLAGGFNEQFF. In DNA form, the CDR3 reads TGTGCCAGCAGGCCGCTAGCGGGAGGATTCAATGAGCAGTTCTTC.

CDR3 sequence: CASRAGVNYGYTF. In DNA, the CDR3 is TGTGCCAGCAGGGCAGGCGTTAACTATGGCTACACCTTC. This chain uses TRBV11-2 with TRBJ1-2; D gene unclear. CDR3 length: 13 amino acids. CDR1 SGHAT and CDR2 FQNNGV come from the germline V gene. V lost 6 bases and J lost 1, with 9 bases in between.

This clonotype was picked up a small number of times. V and J are TRBV6-2 or TRBV6-3 and TRBJ1-1, with a possible D match to TRBD1 (5 bases). The CDR3 loop spans 14 amino acids. V lost 0 bases and J 6 bases, leaving 11 bases between the germline ends. Germline CDR1 MNHEY, CDR2 SVGEGT. As DNA, the CDR3 is TGTGCCAGCAGTTACTCGAGTAGGGGTGCTGAAGCTTTCTTT. Translated: CASSYSSRGAEAFF.

For the CDR3, the DNA is TGTGCCAGCAGCTTCACAGGGGGCTTCGGCACTGAAGCTTTCTTT. Encoded protein: CASSFTGGFGTEAFF. The V call is TRBV5-4, the J call TRBJ1-1, with 9 nucleotides matching TRBD1. J lost 4 bases, V lost 2 bases, and 6 bases had no gene match. The CDR3 covers 15 residues. CDR1 and CDR2 (germline): SGHNT, YYREEE (reference sequence).

This clonotype was seen a handful of times. The chain joins TRBV6-5 to TRBJ1-3; D remains ambiguous. The ends were cut back, 6 bases at V and 1 base at J, with 10 bases in the middle. Germline CDR1 reads MNHEY; CDR2 reads SVGAGI. The CDR3 runs to 14 residues. CDR3 in DNA: TGTGCCAGCAGGGAAGGAGGGTCTGGAAACACCATATATTTT. It codes for CASREGGSGNTIYF.

The rearrangement joins TRBV27 to TRBJ2-5, with TRBD1 matching over 9 bases. After removal of 5 bases from V and 9 bases from J, the junction contained 13 bases not matched to a gene. The germline V gene encodes CDR1 MNHEY and CDR2 SMNVEV (reference sequence). The CDR3 is 15 amino acids. Written as DNA, the CDR3 is TGTGCCAGCAGTGTAGGGACAGGGAGCCGGTGGGCCCAGTACTTC. Residues: CASSVGTGSRWAQYF.

The V call is TRBV5-4, the J call TRBJ2-5; tentatively, D is TRBD2 (6 bases). The CDR3 has 16 residues. With 1 base removed from V and 5 bases from J, the gap between germline ends came to 18 bases. The germline CDR1 and CDR2 sequences are SGHNT and YYREEE (reference sequence). The CDR3 loop reads CASSLKIGGDLETQYF. The DNA of the CDR3 is TGTGCCAGCAGCTTGAAGATTGGCGGGGATCTTGAGACCCAGTACTTC. The variable domain in full, with the rest retrieved from reference TRBV5-4 and TRBJ2-5, is ETGVTQSPTHLIKTRGQQVTLRCSSQSGHNTVSWYQQALGQGPQFIFQYYREEENGRGNFPPRFSGLQFPNYSSELNVNALELDDSALYLCASSLKIGGDLETQYFGPGTRLLVL.

V and J are TRBV4-3 and TRBJ1-1; D is unclear. The CDR3 is 12 residues long. Germline V CDR1 and CDR2: LGHNA, YSLEER. Deletions cut 3 bases from V and 9 bases from J, with 11 bases between. The CDR3 sequence: CASSHLRNKAFF. The CDR3 DNA follows: TGCGCCAGCAGCCACCTCAGGAATAAAGCTTTCTTT.

The chain is built from TRBV7-6 and TRBJ2-6, with 14 bases lining up with TRBD2. The CDR3 has 19 amino acids. Per germline, CDR1 SGHVS and CDR2 FNYEAQ. The V and J ends lost 4 bases and 2 bases, in that order; junction bases with no gene match: 7. The CDR3 DNA sequence: TGTGCCAGCAGCTCCCGACTAGCGGGAGGGAAGGCTGGGGCCAACGTCCTGACTTTC. Amino acid sequence: CASSSRLAGGKAGANVLTF.

V is TRBV10-3 and J is TRBJ1-1; D might be TRBD1 (5 bases). Germline values: CDR1 ENHRY, CDR2 SYGVKD. This CDR3 region has 14 residues. The V end was cut by 4 bases, the J end by 1 base, with 10 bases between. CDR3 amino acids: CAISGSGWNTEAFF. CDR3 in DNA: TGTGCCATCAGTGGTTCAGGGTGGAACACTGAAGCTTTCTTT.

In this sample, this clonotype turned up many times. CDR3 residues: CASSLALISTDTQYF. The CDR3 nucleotides are TGTGCCAGCAGCTTAGCTCTGATTAGCACAGATACGCAGTATTTT. This chain joins TRBV7-2 and TRBJ2-3, with D unclear. The germline CDR1 and CDR2 sequences are SGHTA and FQGNSA. CDR3 length equals 15 residues. The V gene lost 0 bases and the J gene lost 0 bases, with 7 bases spanning the gap.

The V call is TRBV28, the J call TRBJ2-4; a possible D gene is TRBD2 (6 bases). The germline V gene encodes CDR1 MDHEN and CDR2 SYDVKM. Trimming left V 5 bases short and J 8 bases short, with 25 bases between. There are 17 residues in the CDR3. The CDR3 reads CASSPPVARDSPHIQYF. As DNA, the CDR3 is TGTGCCAGCAGTCCCCCTGTGGCGCGGGATAGCCCGCACATTCAGTACTTC.

This clonotype was detected ten times or more. CDR3 DNA sequence: TGTGCCAGCAGTACCGGAGCGGGAGGATCAGATACGCAGTATTTT. Amino acids: CASSTGAGGSDTQYF. This chain connects TRBV28 to TRBJ2-3; 9 bases are shared with TRBD2. J lost 4 bases, V lost 5 bases, and 7 bases had no gene match. Germline V gene sequence: CDR1 MDHEN, CDR2 SYDVKM. The CDR3 totals 15 residues. The complete variable domain, with remaining parts taken from reference TRBV28 and TRBJ2-3, reads DVKVTQSSRYLVKRTGEKVFLECVQDMDHENMFWYRQDPGLGLRLIYFSYDVKMKEKGDIPEGYSVSREKKERFSLILESASTNQTSMYLCASSTGAGGSDTQYFGPGTRLTVL.

This clonotype was seen more than once but under ten times. The CDR3, as DNA: TGTGCCACCTCGGGACTGACCTACGAGCAGTACGTC. Translation gives CATSGLTYEQYV. The rearrangement uses TRBV6-2 or TRBV6-3 and TRBJ2-7, with a tentative D call TRBD2 (6 bases). This CDR3 is built from 12 residues. Per germline, CDR1 MNHEY and CDR2 SVGEGT. Trimming removed 10 bases at V and 2 bases at J, with 12 bases between.